This T cell receptor beta chain stems from a study of OX40 agonist ivuxolimab in advanced cancers. Across the study: Ivuxolimab, an agonistic anti-OX40 (CD134) antibody, was given to patients. People who had prior anti-PD-1, anti-PD-L1 or anti-CTLA-4 therapy could take part, and around 40% had some. Those treated in dose escalation had hepatocellular carcinoma, melanoma, renal cell cancer or head and neck cancer.

To note about this clone: What it recognizes is unknown.

Study-wide points: The specificity for antigen of the expanded peripheral T cells was not determined.

CDR3 length equals 13 residues. The germline gives CDR1 SGHNT, CDR2 YYREEE (reference sequence). Trimming stripped 1 base from V and 5 bases from J, with 8 bases between. Sequencing used immunoSEQ multiplex PCR; TCRdb keeps in-frame clones, though not all of them. The sample comprises more than 60,000 clones, around nine tenths of which are singletons, and 0.37% rests with the top ten. This receptor was taken from an adult with an advanced solid tumor such as melanoma, head and neck, liver or kidney cancer. V and J are TRBV5-4 and TRBJ2-3; D remains unclear. Source: CD4+ or CD8+ T cells sorted from blood, taken in a trial of the OX40 agonist ivuxolimab. CDR3 sequence reads: CASSLPWQDTQYF. CDR3 sequence (DNA): TGTGCCAGCAGCTTGCCCTGGCAAGATACGCAGTATTTT.